Following are 32 T cell receptor beta chains from one sample sequenced in a study of cytomegalovirus exposure and HLA in healthy donors. 13 Jbeta primers and 60 Vbeta primers were used for the PCR. Only in-frame clones appear in the TCRdb table, and some are missing; sequencing was by immunoSEQ multiplex PCR. Found here are about 200,000 clones, 65% to 90% of them singletons; the top ten hold over 2%. The sequencing sample was made of PBMCs. Receptor source: a woman between 45 and 60 years old in good health and CMV-seronegative.

The sample holds a few counts of this clone. The CDR3: CSVILAGHSVTGELFF. The CDR3, as DNA: TGCAGCGTTATCCTAGCGGGACATTCAGTCACCGGGGAGCTGTTTTTT. The chain employs TRBV29-1 and TRBJ2-2; 9 nucleotides line up with TRBD2. With 5 bases clipped from V and 4 bases from J, the junction kept 11 bases outside the gene matches. Germline values: CDR1 SQVTM, CDR2 ANQGSEA. The CDR3 runs 16 residues.

Remarks on this clone: The germline gene is not matched at one end of the junction; a read error may be the cause. This chain connects TRBV6-6 to TRBJ2-1; D possibly corresponds to TRBD2 (6 bases). The CDR3 is 14 amino acids. CDR1 is MNHNY and CDR2 is SVGAGI in the germline V gene (reference sequence). The CDR3 spells CANSYLGEDNEQFF. DNA of the CDR3: TGTGCCAACAGTTACCTTGGGGAGGACAATGAGCAGTTCTTC.

The V call is TRBV14, the J call TRBJ1-3, with TRBD1 matching 7 bases. CDR3 length: 17 amino acids. CDR1 and CDR2 (germline): SGHDN, FVKESK. Trimming cost V 0 bases and J 0 bases; bases outside gene matches: 5. CDR3 sequence: CASSQDEGALSGNTIYF. The CDR3 DNA reads as TGTGCCAGCAGCCAAGATGAGGGGGCCCTCTCTGGAAACACCATATATTTT.

The chain is built from TRBV19 and TRBJ2-1; 7 bases agree with TRBD2. Trimming took 4 bases from V and 0 from J; bases not matched to a gene: 12. CDR3 length: 18 amino acids. Germline V gene data show CDR1 as LNHDA and CDR2 as SQIVND (reference sequence). CDR3 amino acids: CASSSPRVGRSSYNEQFF. The CDR3 coding sequence is TGTGCCAGTAGTAGCCCCCGTGTCGGGAGGAGCTCCTACAATGAGCAGTTCTTC.

This chain uses TRBV4-2 with TRBJ2-1; the match to TRBD2 covers 7 bases. This CDR3 region has 15 residues. Germline-derived CDR1 and CDR2 are LGHNA and YNFKEQ. The V segment lost 4 bases and the J segment 5 bases; nucleotides outside the gene matches: 8. The CDR3 nucleotides are TGTGCCAGCAGCCTCCGGGACTACGGGAACAATGAGCAGTTCTTC. It codes for CASSLRDYGNNEQFF.

This chain connects TRBV11-1 to TRBJ1-5; D remains unclear. The CDR3 totals 14 residues. Germline loops: CDR1 SGHAT, CDR2 FQDESV (reference sequence). Trimming cost V 4 bases and J 2 bases, with 9 bases left between them. CDR3 coding DNA: TGTGCCAGCAGCTCAAGCCCTGGCAATCAGCCCCAGCATTTT. It specifies CASSSSPGNQPQHF.

This sequence joins TRBV7-6 and TRBJ2-2, with unresolved D. The CDR3 is 13 residues long. Trimming took off 3 bases at V and 9 bases at J, with 11 bases between the two ends. CDR1 is SGHVS and CDR2 is FNYEAQ in the germline V gene. This CDR3 is CASSFSLSRELFF. The CDR3 DNA reads TGTGCCAGCAGCTTCTCCCTCTCCCGGGAGCTGTTTTTT. Combining the CDR3 with reference TRBV7-6 and TRBJ2-2 gives the whole variable domain GAGVSQSPRYKVTKRGQDVALRCDPISGHVSLYWYRQALGQGPEFLTYFNYEAQQDKSGLPNDRFSAERPEGSISTLTIQRTEQRDSAMYRCASSFSLSRELFFGEGSRLTVL.

The V call is TRBV5-4, the J call TRBJ1-5, with 9 positions matching TRBD1. Germline CDR1 and CDR2: SGHNT and YYREEE (reference sequence). This CDR3 spans 16 amino acids. Trimming took 0 bases from V and 4 from J; bases not matched to a gene: 5. The DNA of the CDR3 is TGTGCCAGCAGCTTGGGGGGACAGGGCGAAAATCAGCCCCAGCATTTT. This translates into CASSLGGQGENQPQHF. Complete variable domain (other parts from reference TRBV5-4 and TRBJ1-5): ETGVTQSPTHLIKTRGQQVTLRCSSQSGHNTVSWYQQALGQGPQFIFQYYREEENGRGNFPPRFSGLQFPNYSSELNVNALELDDSALYLCASSLGGQGENQPQHFGDGTRLSIL.

This clone was found once. DNA of the CDR3: TGCGCCAGCAGCTATACAGGGGCGAGTCCCTACGAGCAGTACTTC. Protein sequence: CASSYTGASPYEQYF. The rearrangement uses TRBV5-1 and TRBJ2-7, with 7 bases that match TRBD1. CDR3 length equals 15 residues. V trimming: 3 bases; J trimming: 2 bases; junction bases outside the gene matches: 8. Looked up from germline, CDR1 is SGHRS and CDR2 is YFSETQ.

V and J are TRBV7-3 and TRBJ2-1; tentatively, D is TRBD2 (6 bases). The CDR3 runs 16 residues. The germline V and J ends were trimmed by 7 bases and 6 bases, with 22 bases remaining between them. Germline V gene sequence: CDR1 SGHTA, CDR2 FQGTGA. CDR3 coding DNA: TGTGCCAGCACCCCCAGAGGAGGGAGGTCCCCCAATGAGCAGTTCTTC. Translated, it gives CASTPRGGRSPNEQFF.

The chain links TRBV7-2 to TRBJ1-1; weak D call: TRBD1 (5 bases). The CDR3 runs 13 residues. Germline values: CDR1 SGHTA, CDR2 FQGNSA. V shed 5 bases and J shed 1 base, with 8 bases lying between them. This chain's CDR3 is CASSADTNTEAFF. The CDR3 DNA follows: TGTGCCAGCAGCGCGGACACGAACACTGAAGCTTTCTTT. Full variable domain (outside the CDR3, taken from reference TRBV7-2 and TRBJ1-1): GAGVSQSPSNKVTEKGKDVELRCDPISGHTALYWYRQSLGQGLEFLIYFQGNSAPDKSGLPSDRFSAERTGGSVSTLTIQRTQQEDSAVYLCASSADTNTEAFFGQGTRLTVV.

V is TRBV6-1 and J is TRBJ1-2, with D uncertain. V was cut by 1 base and J by 1 base, with 4 bases left in between. The germline V gene has CDR1 MNHNS and CDR2 SASEGT. This CDR3 has 13 amino acids. DNA for the CDR3: TGTGCCAGCAGTGAAGAACTTAACTATGGCTACACCTTC. Its translation is CASSEELNYGYTF.

This clone was detected only once. The CDR3 reads CASSLAGWRMNTEAFF. For the CDR3, the DNA is TGTGCCAGCAGCTTGGCAGGCTGGAGGATGAACACTGAAGCTTTCTTT. The J gene is TRBJ1-1, the V gene TRBV5-5; D uncertain. The CDR3 has 16 amino acids. Trimming shortened V by 0 bases and J by 0 bases, and 12 bases separated the two germline ends. CDR1 and CDR2 from the germline V gene are SGHKS and YYEKEE (reference sequence).

This chain links TRBV7-9 with TRBJ2-2, with TRBD1 as a possible D gene (6 bases). The V gene's germline CDR1 is SEHNR and CDR2 FQNEAQ (reference sequence). V dropped 5 bases and J dropped 4 bases, with 14 bases sitting between them. The CDR3 is 15 residues long. The CDR3 sequence: CASSRGGSVTGELFF. The CDR3 bases are TGTGCCAGCAGCCGTGGGGGCTCGGTCACCGGGGAGCTGTTTTTT.

The J gene is TRBJ2-1, the V gene TRBV6-1; TRBD2 aligns across 7 bases. Germline CDR1 is MNHNS and CDR2 is SASEGT. CDR3 size: 16 residues. The trim removed 4 bases at V and 10 bases at J, leaving 16 bases unmatched. The CDR3 DNA follows: TGTGCCAGCAGTGCGAGACTAGCAGAAGGAGGAGGAGAGCAGTTCTTC. Protein product: CASSARLAEGGGEQFF.

The V call is TRBV11-2, the J call TRBJ2-1; 9 positions agree with TRBD2. With V trimmed by 6 bases and J by 4 bases, 4 bases remained unmatched. Per germline, CDR1 SGHAT and CDR2 FQNNGV. CDR3 length: 14 residues. The CDR3 DNA reads TGTGCCAGCAGATATCTAGCGGGGTACAATGAGCAGTTCTTC. This gives the protein CASRYLAGYNEQFF.

This clone appeared once. This chain joins TRBV19 and TRBJ2-1, with 10 bases matching TRBD1. V shed 1 base, J shed 9 bases, and the junction held 9 bases outside the gene matches. Looked up from germline, CDR1 is LNHDA and CDR2 is SQIVND (reference sequence). This CDR3 contains 16 residues. CDR3 DNA: TGTGCCAGTAGTATAGGTGGGGGACAGGGGATCTCTGAGCAGTTCTTC. This gives the protein CASSIGGGQGISEQFF.

This clone came up once. The J gene is TRBJ2-5, the V gene TRBV14; 9 bases are shared with TRBD1. The CDR3 covers 16 residues. With V trimmed by 2 bases and J by 5 bases, 9 bases remained unmatched. Germline CDR1 is SGHDN and CDR2 is FVKESK. The CDR3 loop reads CASSQPRTGEGETQYF. DNA for the CDR3: TGTGCCAGCAGCCAACCTCGGACAGGGGAGGGGGAGACCCAGTACTTC.

The chain employs TRBV18 and TRBJ2-5; perhaps TRBD2 as D (5 bases). Judging by the DNA end, TRBJ2-7 fits better; the J call may be wrong. In germline, CDR1 is KGHSH, CDR2 LQKENI. The CDR3 totals 12 residues. Here the CDR3 reads CASSGAEYEQYF. As DNA, the CDR3 is TGTGCCAGCTCAGGAGCGGAATACGAGCAGTACTTC.

The rearrangement links TRBV7-6 to TRBJ2-6, with D tentatively TRBD1 (6 bases). The CDR3 totals 17 residues. V was pared by 3 bases and J by 0 bases, with 12 bases between. Germline lookup yields CDR1 SGHVS and CDR2 FNYEAQ. Here the CDR3 reads CASSFRPQGSGANVLTF. The CDR3 DNA reads TGTGCCAGCAGCTTTCGCCCACAGGGCTCTGGGGCCAACGTCCTGACTTTC.

The chain carries TRBV5-1 and TRBJ2-6; possible D gene TRBD1, 6 bases. Germline V gene sequence: CDR1 SGHRS, CDR2 YFSETQ. The CDR3 consists of 15 residues. Trimming removed 0 bases from V and 4 bases from J, with 8 bases in between. The CDR3 DNA follows: TGCGCCAGCAGCTTGGTAGGACAGGGGGCCAACGTCCTGACTTTC. It codes for CASSLVGQGANVLTF. The full variable domain, rest sourced from reference TRBV5-1 and TRBJ2-6, is KAGVTQTPRYLIKTRGQQVTLSCSPISGHRSVSWYQQTPGQGLQFLFEYFSETQRNKGNFPGRFSGRQFSNSRSEMNVSTLELGDSALYLCASSLVGQGANVLTFGAGSRLTVL.

The rearrangement links TRBV11-2 to TRBJ2-5; 7 bases are shared with TRBD2. This CDR3 comprises 15 residues. J lost 1 base, V lost 1 base, and 3 bases had no gene match. CDR1 and CDR2 (germline): SGHAT, FQNNGV. CDR3: CASSLGSGIQETQYF. CDR3 DNA sequence: TGTGCCAGCAGCTTAGGAAGCGGGATCCAAGAGACCCAGTACTTC.

The V gene is TRBV6-6, the J gene TRBJ2-5, with D tentatively TRBD2 (6 bases). The last part of the DNA fits TRBJ2-7 better; the J call may be wrong. Germline CDR1 reads MNHNY; CDR2 reads SVGAGI (reference sequence). The CDR3 has 15 amino acids. The CDR3 bases are TGTGCCAGCAGCCCCGTTCGGCGGGGCCTCTACGAGCAGTACTTC. It is translated as CASSPVRRGLYEQYF.

The CDR3 region has the DNA TGTGCCAGCAGCTCCGGGGGTTCCTCTGGAAACACCATATATTTT. Amino acid sequence: CASSSGGSSGNTIYF. This chain joins TRBV5-4 and TRBJ1-3, with D perhaps TRBD1 (5 bases). Germline CDR1 is SGHNT and CDR2 is YYREEE (reference sequence). This CDR3 has 15 amino acids. V shed 3 bases and J shed 0 bases, with 10 bases lying between them.

This clone was detected only once. This chain uses TRBV28 with TRBJ2-1; possibly TRBD2 for D (6 bases). Germline CDR1 is MDHEN and CDR2 is SYDVKM. The CDR3 length is 15 residues. The V end lost 2 bases, the J end lost 1 base, and 9 bases lay between the germline ends. CDR3 in DNA: TGTGCCAGCAGTTTAGCTAGCGCTTCCTACAATGAGCAGTTCTTC. Residues: CASSLASASYNEQFF.

The rearrangement uses TRBV10-3 and TRBJ1-3; no definite D call. Trimming took 3 bases from V and 4 from J, leaving 16 bases between them. CDR3 length equals 16 residues. Germline V gene data show CDR1 as ENHRY and CDR2 as SYGVKD. CDR3 nucleotides: TGTGCCATCAGTGATTCTGGGCAGGCGAAAGGAAACACCATATATTTT. Amino acids: CAISDSGQAKGNTIYF.

The chain combines TRBV7-9 with TRBJ1-4; D is unclear. V was trimmed by 4 bases and J by 8 bases, leaving 14 bases between them. Germline CDR1 and CDR2: SEHNR and FQNEAQ (reference sequence). The CDR3 runs to 14 residues. In DNA form, the CDR3 reads TGTGCCAGCAGCTCGGACGGAGGAGAAGAAAAACTGTTTTTT. Amino acid sequence: CASSSDGGEEKLFF.

This chain links TRBV6-5 with TRBJ1-2, with a weak D call TRBD1 (5 bases). V lost 0 bases and J lost 1, with 9 bases in between. The germline V gene has CDR1 MNHEY and CDR2 SVGAGI. CDR3 length: 15 amino acids. Written as DNA, the CDR3 is TGTGCCAGCAGTTACTCGCAGGGTAATAACTATGGCTACACCTTC. The encoded protein is CASSYSQGNNYGYTF.

V and J are TRBV4-1 and TRBJ2-1; 7 bases are shared with TRBD1. CDR1 and CDR2 (germline): MGHRA, YSYEKL. The CDR3 has 15 residues. J lost 3 bases, V lost 4 bases, and 6 bases had no gene match. The CDR3 nucleotides are TGCGCCAGCAGCCGGGAGACAGGGCACTACAATGAGCAGTTCTTC. It codes for CASSRETGHYNEQFF.

This chain connects TRBV7-3 to TRBJ2-1, with 9 bases fitting TRBD2. CDR1 is SGHTA, CDR2 FQGTGA, per germline. CDR3 size: 15 residues. The ends lost 0 bases at V and 8 bases at J; junction bases unmatched: 5. The CDR3 bases are TGTGCCAGCAGCTTAACCGGACTAGCGAGCGATGAGCAGTTCTTC. Protein product: CASSLTGLASDEQFF. The complete variable domain, with remaining parts taken from reference TRBV7-3 and TRBJ2-1, reads GAGVSQTPSNKVTEKGKYVELRCDPISGHTALYWYRQSLGQGPEFLIYFQGTGAADDSGLPNDRFFAVRPEGSVSTLKIQRTERGDSAVYLCASSLTGLASDEQFFGPGTRLTVL.

The chain uses TRBV15 and TRBJ1-5, with 8 bases that match TRBD1. V shed 0 bases and J 7 bases; nucleotides not matched to a gene: 11. CDR1 LNHNV and CDR2 YYDKDF come from the germline V gene (reference sequence). The CDR3 is made up of 17 amino acids. CDR3 amino acids: CATSRDIVRGLDQPQHF. DNA of the CDR3: TGTGCCACCAGCAGAGATATAGTCAGGGGGCTCGACCAGCCCCAGCATTTT.

This clone was recorded once. The chain joins TRBV18 to TRBJ1-2; tentative D call: TRBD1 (5 bases). Deletions cut 2 bases from V and 6 bases from J, with 10 bases between. Germline CDR1 reads KGHSH; CDR2 reads LQKENI. The CDR3 is made up of 13 amino acids. For the CDR3, the DNA is TGTGCCAGCTCACCAACGCAGGGTGATGGCTACACCTTC. Protein sequence: CASSPTQGDGYTF.